This T cell receptor beta chain comes out of a study of blood T cell repertoires in COVID-19. At the level of the study: Acute and convalescent COVID-19 samples came from the United States, Italy and Spain. PBMCs, B-cell-depleted T cells, or T cells provided the cDNA or gDNA that made up the material.

Trimming took off 5 bases at V and 3 bases at J, with 14 bases between the two ends. This CDR3 is built from 15 residues. Germline V gene data show CDR1 as SEHNR and CDR2 as FQNEAQ (reference sequence). Original methodology: For nucleated cells, counts were estimated from reference gene primer amplification. This table comes from immunoSEQ multiplex PCR, and its TCRdb copy is limited to in-frame clones, with some not included. The V and J calls and clone size come from that table; D and trimming were worked out from the DNA. The sample shows approximately 210,000 clones, about four fifths of them seen only once.

The gene calls are TRBV7-9 and TRBJ1-5; perhaps TRBD1 as D (5 bases). This TCR derives from an elderly woman with acute or convalescent COVID-19. The sequenced material came from peripheral blood. CDR3 nucleotides: TGTGCCAGCAGCCCTACCCAGGGTTACAATCAGCCCCAGCATTTT. This codes for CASSPTQGYNQPQHF.